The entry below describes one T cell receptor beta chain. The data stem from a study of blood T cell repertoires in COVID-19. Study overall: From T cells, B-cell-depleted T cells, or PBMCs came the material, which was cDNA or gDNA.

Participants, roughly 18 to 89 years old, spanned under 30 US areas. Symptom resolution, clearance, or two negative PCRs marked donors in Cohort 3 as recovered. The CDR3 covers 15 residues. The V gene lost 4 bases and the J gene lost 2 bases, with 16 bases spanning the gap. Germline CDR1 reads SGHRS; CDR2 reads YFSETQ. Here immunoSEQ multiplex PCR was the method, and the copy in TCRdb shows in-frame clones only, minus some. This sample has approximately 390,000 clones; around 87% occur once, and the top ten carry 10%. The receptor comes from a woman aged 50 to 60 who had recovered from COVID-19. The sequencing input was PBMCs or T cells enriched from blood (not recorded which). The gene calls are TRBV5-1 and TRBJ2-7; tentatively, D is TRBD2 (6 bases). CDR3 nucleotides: TGCGCCAGCAGCCCCGCGAAGGCGGGGACCTACGAGCAGTACTTC. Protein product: CASSPAKAGTYEQYF.